A single sample is the source of the 18 T cell receptor beta chains below, sequenced in a study of OX40 agonist ivuxolimab in advanced cancers. Sequencing used immunoSEQ multiplex PCR; TCRdb keeps in-frame clones, though not all of them. Among tens of thousands of clones listed, approximately 87% were seen once. Sequenced material: CD4+ or CD8+ T cells sorted from blood, taken in a trial of the OX40 agonist ivuxolimab. The receptors come from an adult with an advanced solid tumor such as melanoma, head and neck, liver or kidney cancer.

The V call is TRBV19, the J call TRBJ2-4; the D gene is possibly TRBD2 (6 bases). Trimming took off 3 bases at V and 0 bases at J, with 15 bases between the two ends. This CDR3 spans 17 amino acids. Per germline, CDR1 LNHDA and CDR2 SQIVND (reference sequence). CDR3: CASSIGSRLLAKNIQYF. For the CDR3, the DNA is TGTGCCAGTAGTATCGGGAGTAGACTCCTAGCCAAAAACATTCAGTACTTC.

This clone is a singleton in its sample. V is TRBV5-1 and J is TRBJ1-2; D possibly corresponds to TRBD1 (6 bases). The CDR3 loop spans 14 amino acids. The V gene lost 4 bases and the J gene lost 6 bases, with 16 bases spanning the gap. CDR1 and CDR2 from the germline V gene are SGHRS and YFSETQ. The CDR3: CASSTGDNVDGYTF. DNA of the CDR3: TGCGCCAGCAGCACCGGGGACAATGTCGATGGCTACACCTTC.

As regards this clone: Compared with germline, one end of the junction differs, possibly owing to a read error. This chain links TRBV19 with TRBJ2-1, with 7 bases lining up with TRBD2. In germline, CDR1 is LNHDA, CDR2 SQIVND (reference sequence). This CDR3 comprises 14 residues. CDR3 sequence (DNA): TGTGCCCGACATGGGGGGAGGGCCTACCATGAGCAGTTCTTC. It yields the protein CARHGGRAYHEQFF. Filled out from reference TRBV19 and TRBJ2-1, the complete variable domain reads DGGITQSPKYLFRKEGQNVTLSCEQNLNHDAMYWYRQDPGQGLRLIYYSQIVNDFQKGDIAEGYSVSREKKESFPLTVTSAQKNPTAFYLCARHGGRAYHEQFFGPGTRLTVL.

This clone was counted once. The chain carries TRBV9 and TRBJ2-1; 10 bases are shared with TRBD2. Germline CDR1 SGDLS, CDR2 YYNGEE. The J segment lost 4 bases and the V segment lost 4 bases, leaving 5 bases of the junction unmatched. The CDR3 covers 15 residues. The CDR3 here is CASSYGSGRYNEQFF. The CDR3 DNA reads as TGTGCCAGCAGCTACGGTAGCGGGAGGTACAATGAGCAGTTCTTC. Using reference TRBV9 and TRBJ2-1 for the parts outside the CDR3, the full variable domain is DSGVTQTPKHLITATGQRVTLRCSPRSGDLSVYWYQQSLDQGLQFLIQYYNGEERAKGNILERFSAQQFPDLHSELNLSSLELGDSALYFCASSYGSGRYNEQFFGPGTRLTVL.

The chain recombines TRBV27 with TRBJ1-5, with D hard to call. This CDR3 spans 15 amino acids. Germline loops: CDR1 MNHEY, CDR2 SMNVEV (reference sequence). Trimming pared 4 bases from V and 0 bases from J, leaving 10 bases between. Written as DNA, the CDR3 is TGTGCCAGCAGTTCCGCCGGGTCTAGCAATCAGCCCCAGCATTTT. It encodes CASSSAGSSNQPQHF.

V and J are TRBV7-8 and TRBJ2-7, with a possible D match to TRBD2 (6 bases). This CDR3 contains 14 residues. The germline gives CDR1 SGHVS, CDR2 FQNEAQ. V was shortened by 1 base and J by 3 bases, with 10 bases between the two germline ends. CDR3 coding DNA: TGTGCCAGCAGCTTAGGCCTCGGGGGCTACGAGCAGTACTTC. Protein: CASSLGLGGYEQYF.

The genes are TRBV9 and TRBJ2-2, with D maybe TRBD1 (6 bases). The CDR3 extends over 13 amino acids. V was pared by 1 base and J by 11 bases, with 12 bases between. CDR1 and CDR2 from the germline V gene are SGDLS and YYNGEE. CDR3 amino acids: CASSVTTGIELFF. For the CDR3, the DNA is TGTGCCAGCAGCGTAACTACAGGGATCGAGCTGTTTTTT.

The rearrangement links TRBV10-3 to TRBJ2-7; tentative D call: TRBD2 (6 bases). Per the germline V gene, CDR1 is ENHRY and CDR2 is SYGVKD. The length of the CDR3 is 15 residues. V gave up 4 bases and J gave up 1 base, with 14 bases separating them. CDR3 protein: CAISAAGTGSYEQYF. DNA for the CDR3: TGTGCCATCAGTGCAGCCGGGACTGGTTCCTACGAGCAGTACTTC.

V usage is TRBV5-1 and J usage is TRBJ2-3; 9 bases match TRBD1. The trim removed 4 bases at V and 0 bases at J, leaving 6 bases unmatched. Germline V gene lookup returns CDR1 SGHRS and CDR2 YFSETQ. CDR3 length: 16 residues. The CDR3 DNA reads TGCGCCAGCAGCCGAACAGGGGGCCGTAGCACAGATACGCAGTATTTT. It yields the protein CASSRTGGRSTDTQYF.

As concerns this clone: The germline gene is not matched at one end of the junction; a read error may be the cause. V gene TRBV29-1 combines with J gene TRBJ2-5, with D possibly called TRBD1 or TRBD2 (5 bases each). This CDR3 spans 15 amino acids. The V gene's germline CDR1 is SQVTM and CDR2 ANQGSEA. CDR3 DNA sequence: TGCAGCGTTATTTATGGACCCAGCAGAGGGGAGACCCGGTACTTC. It codes for CSVIYGPSRGETRYF.

V usage is TRBV5-1 and J usage is TRBJ2-1; 11 nucleotides agree with TRBD2. Germline CDR1 reads SGHRS; CDR2 reads YFSETQ. The CDR3 totals 13 residues. V gave up 7 bases and J gave up 6 bases; unmatched junction bases: 3. CDR3 sequence (DNA): TGCGCCAGCGGTCTAGCGGGGGGCAATGAGCAGTTCTTC. Translated: CASGLAGGNEQFF.

This clone was seen once. V gene TRBV13 combines with J gene TRBJ2-5; 9 bases are a match to TRBD1. The V gene's germline CDR1 is PRHDT and CDR2 FYEKMQ (reference sequence). With 5 bases clipped from V and 4 bases from J, the junction kept 14 bases outside the gene matches. There are 17 residues in the CDR3. CDR3: CASSPPPGTGSRETQYF. DNA of the CDR3: TGTGCCAGCAGCCCACCTCCCGGGACAGGGTCGCGAGAGACCCAGTACTTC.

This chain links TRBV10-3 with TRBJ1-5, with D tentatively TRBD1 (5 bases). From germline, CDR1 is ENHRY and CDR2 SYGVKD. The CDR3 runs to 14 residues. Trimming removed 8 bases from V and 3 bases from J, with 14 bases in between. CDR3 bases: TGTGCCATCTCCGTGGGGGTGGACAATCAGCCCCAGCATTTT. As protein: CAISVGVDNQPQHF.

The genes are TRBV4-3 and TRBJ2-5; D unclear. The length of the CDR3 is 13 residues. V was trimmed by 1 base and J by 1 base, leaving 4 bases between them. Germline CDR1 LGHNA, CDR2 YSLEER. The CDR3 nucleotides are TGCGCCAGCAGCCAAGTCGGCCAAGAGACCCAGTACTTC. As protein: CASSQVGQETQYF.

The chain couples TRBV7-2 to TRBJ2-7; tentatively, D is TRBD1 (6 bases). Germline V gene lookup returns CDR1 SGHTA and CDR2 FQGNSA. CDR3 size: 13 residues. V dropped 1 base and J dropped 6 bases, with 10 bases sitting between them. CDR3 residues: CASSLETGGEQYF. DNA for the CDR3: TGTGCCAGCAGCTTAGAGACAGGTGGCGAGCAGTACTTC.

In this sample, this clone is medium-sized. The chain has TRBV21-1 and TRBJ1-1. TRBV21-1 is an annotated pseudogene. CDR3 length equals 13 residues. The CDR3 nucleotides read TGTGCCCGAAACGGGGCGCCGAACACTGAAGCTTTCTTT. Protein sequence: CARNGAPNTEAFF.

The rearrangement links TRBV6-5 to TRBJ2-7; D might be TRBD1 (6 bases). This CDR3 comprises 13 residues. V was clipped by 3 bases and J by 5 bases, with 11 bases between them. The germline gives CDR1 MNHEY, CDR2 SVGAGI. DNA of the CDR3: TGTGCCAGCAGTTATACAGGGAAGCACGAGCAGTACTTC. It specifies CASSYTGKHEQYF.

This clone was detected only once. The chain is built from TRBV4-3 and TRBJ2-7; D tentatively fits TRBD1 or TRBD2 (5 bases each). The germline V gene encodes CDR1 LGHNA and CDR2 YSLEER. V lost 4 bases to trimming and J lost 5 bases, with 24 bases between them. The CDR3 contains 17 residues. CDR3 amino acids: CASSPRPWGSSVDEQYF. CDR3 DNA sequence: TGCGCCAGCAGCCCCCGCCCCTGGGGGAGCTCGGTTGACGAGCAGTACTTC.